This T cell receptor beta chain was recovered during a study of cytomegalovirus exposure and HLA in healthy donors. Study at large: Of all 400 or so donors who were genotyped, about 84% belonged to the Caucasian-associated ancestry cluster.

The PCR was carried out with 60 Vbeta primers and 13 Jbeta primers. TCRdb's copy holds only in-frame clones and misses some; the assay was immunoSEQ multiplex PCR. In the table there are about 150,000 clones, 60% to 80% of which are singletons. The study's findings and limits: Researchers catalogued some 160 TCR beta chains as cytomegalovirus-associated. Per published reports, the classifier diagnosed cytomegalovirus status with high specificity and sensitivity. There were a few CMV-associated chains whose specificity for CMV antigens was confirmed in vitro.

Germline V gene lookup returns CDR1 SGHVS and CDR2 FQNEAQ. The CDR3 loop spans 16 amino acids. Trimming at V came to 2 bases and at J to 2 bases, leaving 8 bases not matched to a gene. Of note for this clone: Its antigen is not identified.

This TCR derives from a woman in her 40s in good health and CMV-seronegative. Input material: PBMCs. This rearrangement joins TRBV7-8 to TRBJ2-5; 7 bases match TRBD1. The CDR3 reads CASSLPPRTGQETQYF. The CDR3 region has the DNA TGTGCCAGCAGCTTACCCCCGCGGACAGGACAAGAGACCCAGTACTTC.